The following is a TCR beta chain sequence with its context. The data are from a study of response to subunit inactivated influenza vaccine. Germline CDR1 is SQVTM and CDR2 is ANQGSEA. The CDR3 runs to 13 residues. V was pared by 7 bases and J by 4 bases, with 14 bases between. TCRdb re-derived calls from the RT-PCR reads in MiXCR, one entry per CDR3 protein. The sample has over 650,000 distinct CDR3 sequences, about 18% seen once; the top ten hold roughly a tenth. This chain joins TRBV29-1 and TRBJ2-1; maybe TRBD1 (6 bases). Sample: PBMCs from blood, taken 4 to 6 days after vaccination. This receptor was identified in a man in his forties or fifties who received an inactivated influenza vaccine. The CDR3 region is CSARPGVYNEQFF. The CDR3 DNA is TGCAGCGCTCGGCCAGGGGTATACAATGAGCAGTTCTTC.